The 21 T cell receptor beta chains below come from one sample, sequenced in a study of T-cell memory formation after mild COVID-19 (dated by TCRdb to the early 2020s). The protocol used for the library was 5' RACE. The listed sequencing device is Illumina NovaSeq 6000. In TCRdb, the public reads were trimmed at Q25 with fastp and aligned with MiXCR, with productive beta chains retained. Merged by CDR3 protein, the rows form single entries marked with the most common genes and DNA. This sample is represented by roughly 190,000 distinct CDR3 sequences; about 10% of them were singletons. In total, the top ten clones hold 3% to 3.5% of the sample. The sequenced material came from PBMCs or a T cell subset sorted from them (not recorded which). Source of these receptors: a man between 18 and 29 years old who had mild COVID-19 (a few samples of this study predate the infection). The sample titles of this study are shuffled in the database, so cell type and time point are left out; the donor was told from shared clones.

The rearrangement links TRBV7-2 to TRBJ2-3; the D is unclear. CDR3 length equals 13 residues. The germline CDR1 and CDR2 sequences are SGHTA and FQGNSA. V was pared by 7 bases and J by 6 bases, with 14 bases between. The CDR3 here is CASKRVLEDTQYF. DNA for the CDR3: TGTGCCAGCAAACGGGTATTAGAGGATACGCAGTATTTT.

This clonotype was seen many times. The V gene is TRBV4-3, the J gene TRBJ2-1, with 9 bases aligning to TRBD2. V lost 0 bases to trimming and J lost 0 bases; unmatched junction nucleotides: 15. Germline CDR1 LGHNA, CDR2 YSLEER. The CDR3 totals 21 residues. CDR3 in DNA: TGCGCCAGCAGCCAAGATCGCCCAGCGGGGGGCTTACTTAGCTCCTACAATGAGCAGTTCTTC. Residues: CASSQDRPAGGLLSSYNEQFF.

This clonotype was detected ten times or more. The V and J genes are TRBV4-3 and TRBJ1-2; D is possibly TRBD1 (6 bases). Germline CDR1 reads LGHNA; CDR2 reads YSLEER. The CDR3 is 14 amino acids. Trimming shortened V by 0 bases and J by 8 bases, and 13 bases separated the two germline ends. In DNA form, the CDR3 reads TGCGCCAGCAGCCAAGATTTGGGGGCCGGGGGCTACACCTTC. It translates to CASSQDLGAGGYTF.

This clonotype was observed a few times. This CDR3 reads CASSLEGRGGTDTQYF. In nucleotides, the CDR3 is TGCGCCAGCAGCTTGGAGGGTCGGGGGGGCACAGATACGCAGTATTTT. The gene calls are TRBV5-1 and TRBJ2-3, with 7 bases matching TRBD2. Germline lookup yields CDR1 SGHRS and CDR2 YFSETQ. The CDR3 runs to 16 residues. The trim removed 0 bases at V and 1 base at J, leaving 5 bases unmatched.

The table lists this clonotype with a few counts. The V call is TRBV5-1, the J call TRBJ2-1, with 7 bases that match TRBD2. The germline V gene encodes CDR1 SGHRS and CDR2 YFSETQ. V lost 1 base and J lost 0; bases outside the gene matches: 4. CDR3 size: 16 residues. CDR3 amino acids: CASSLIGGSSYNEQFF. The CDR3 region has the DNA TGCGCCAGCAGCTTGATCGGGGGGAGCTCCTACAATGAGCAGTTCTTC. The whole variable domain, filled in from reference TRBV5-1 and TRBJ2-1, reads KAGVTQTPRYLIKTRGQQVTLSCSPISGHRSVSWYQQTPGQGLQFLFEYFSETQRNKGNFPGRFSGRQFSNSRSEMNVSTLELGDSALYLCASSLIGGSSYNEQFFGPGTRLTVL.

This clonotype occurred many times. The chain is built from TRBV7-2 and TRBJ2-4; the D gene is possibly TRBD2 (6 bases). The CDR3 extends over 13 amino acids. V lost 3 bases, J lost 8 bases, and 11 bases lay in between. Germline CDR1 reads SGHTA; CDR2 reads FQGNSA. CDR3 sequence (DNA): TGTGCCAGCAGCTTTGCGGGGACGGACATTCAGTACTTC. Its translation: CASSFAGTDIQYF.

The chain couples TRBV6-1 to TRBJ2-7; TRBD1 matches at 12 bases. Germline CDR1 MNHNS, CDR2 SASEGT. V shed 5 bases and J 5 bases; nucleotides not matched to a gene: 7. This CDR3 contains 15 residues. The CDR3 reads CASSLRDRGRNEQYF. CDR3 DNA sequence: TGTGCCAGCAGTCTTCGGGACAGGGGGCGGAACGAGCAGTACTTC.

The chain links TRBV29-1 to TRBJ2-3; 7 nucleotides align to TRBD2. This CDR3 region has 13 residues. The J segment lost 1 base and the V segment lost 5 bases, leaving 3 bases of the junction unmatched. Looked up from germline, CDR1 is SQVTM and CDR2 is ANQGSEA. The CDR3 region is CSVPGRGTDTQYF. In DNA, the CDR3 is TGCAGCGTTCCGGGGAGGGGCACAGATACGCAGTATTTT.

In its sample, this clonotype was seen a few times. The rearrangement uses TRBV7-2 and TRBJ2-2; possibly TRBD2 for D (7 bases). Trimming took off 2 bases at V and 11 bases at J, with 21 bases between the two ends. There are 16 residues in the CDR3. CDR1 and CDR2 from the germline V gene are SGHTA and FQGNSA. CDR3 residues: CASSLNGGQTPGELFF. The CDR3 bases are TGTGCCAGCAGCTTAAACGGGGGGCAGACACCTGGAGAGCTGTTTTTT.

This clonotype was seen only a few times. This sequence joins TRBV21-1 and TRBJ2-7; the listed D gene, TRBD1, was not tested against the DNA. TRBV21-1 is noted as a pseudogene. The CDR3 length is 14 residues. The DNA for the CDR3 is TGTGCCACCGGAGCGGGACAGGGGATACACGAGCAGTACGTC. Translating gives CATGAGQGIHEQYV.

This clonotype was seen repeatedly, ten times or more. The chain is built from TRBV5-1 and TRBJ2-1; 8 bases align to TRBD1. Unmatched junction bases numbered 17, after V lost 5 bases and J lost 10 bases. The CDR3 loop spans 16 amino acids. From germline, CDR1 is SGHRS and CDR2 YFSETQ. The DNA for the CDR3 is TGCGCCAGCAGTCTGGACCCAAACGGACAGGGAGGCGAGCAGTTCTTC. Translation: CASSLDPNGQGGEQFF.

This clonotype was seen repeatedly, ten times or more. The CDR3 nucleotides read TGCGCCAGCAGCTCCGGGACAGGGCAGGCGACTGAAGCTTTCTTT. Residues: CASSSGTGQATEAFF. V gene TRBV5-1 combines with J gene TRBJ1-1; 9 positions agree with TRBD1. The CDR3 spans 15 residues. The ends lost 3 bases at V and 5 bases at J; junction bases unmatched: 8. CDR1 SGHRS and CDR2 YFSETQ come from the germline V gene.

The chain has TRBV4-2 and TRBJ2-3; 11 nucleotides line up with TRBD1. Germline CDR1 reads LGHNA; CDR2 reads YNFKEQ. This CDR3 has 15 amino acids. Losses at the gene ends were 1 base for V and 6 bases for J; bases not matched to a gene: 3. The DNA for the CDR3 is TGTGCCAGCAGCCAAGGGACAGGGGGCCCCGATACGCAGTATTTT. Its translation: CASSQGTGGPDTQYF.

The genes are TRBV4-2 and TRBJ2-3; TRBD2 matches at 8 bases. CDR1 and CDR2 (germline): LGHNA, YNFKEQ. V was clipped by 0 bases and J by 5 bases; unmatched bases: 10. This CDR3 has 17 amino acids. The CDR3 here is CASSQEPGGGRRDTQYF. The CDR3, as DNA: TGTGCCAGCAGCCAAGAGCCCGGGGGGGGAAGGCGAGATACGCAGTATTTT.

The J gene is TRBJ2-5, the V gene TRBV20-1, with D perhaps TRBD2 (5 bases). Trimming cost V 8 bases and J 3 bases, with 16 bases left between them. CDR1 and CDR2 from the germline V gene are DFQATT and SNEGSKA (reference sequence). The CDR3 extends over 13 amino acids. CDR3 residues: CSTYGPGEETQYF. The CDR3 coding sequence is TGCAGTACATACGGGCCCGGGGAAGAGACCCAGTACTTC.

This clonotype was picked up many times. The genes are TRBV5-6 and TRBJ2-3; 9 positions match TRBD1. J was trimmed by 4 bases and V by 1 base; bases with no gene match: 1. CDR1 is SGHDT and CDR2 is YYEEEE in the germline V gene. The CDR3 totals 14 residues. The CDR3 nucleotides read TGTGCCAGCAGCTTGACAGGGGGCCCAGATACGCAGTATTTT. This translates into CASSLTGGPDTQYF.

This clonotype appeared many times. This sequence joins TRBV6-2 or TRBV6-3 and TRBJ1-2; D is perhaps TRBD1 (5 bases). Trimming removed 5 bases from V and 6 bases from J, with 13 bases in between. Germline-derived CDR1 and CDR2 are MNHEY and SVGEGT. This CDR3 comprises 13 residues. The CDR3 region has the DNA TGTGCCAGCAGTCTCTGGGGGGGAGATGGCTACACCTTC. Its protein product is CASSLWGGDGYTF.

This chain connects TRBV28 to TRBJ2-1; 11 bases are a match to TRBD2. The CDR3 runs to 16 residues. The V gene end was trimmed by 8 bases and the J gene end by 8 bases; junction bases not matched to a gene: 14. The germline V gene encodes CDR1 MDHEN and CDR2 SYDVKM. The DNA of the CDR3 is TGTGCCAGCGGTCGGGCTAGCGGGGGGCTTCCCCATGAGCAGTTCTTC. Translating gives CASGRASGGLPHEQFF.

Only a few counts were recorded for this clonotype. The genes are TRBV7-2 and TRBJ2-5; the D is unclear. Germline values: CDR1 SGHTA, CDR2 FQGNSA. The CDR3 is made up of 13 amino acids. Trimming took off 5 bases at V and 2 bases at J, with 9 bases between the two ends. This CDR3 reads CASSPSNQETQYF. CDR3 nucleotides: TGTGCCAGCAGCCCCTCCAATCAAGAGACCCAGTACTTC.

This clonotype was observed a few times. This sequence joins TRBV2 and TRBJ2-4; the D gene could be TRBD1 or TRBD2 (5 bases each). The CDR3 consists of 13 residues. Germline CDR1 and CDR2: SNHLY and FYNNEI. The ends were cut back, 1 base at V and 10 bases at J, with 11 bases in the middle. DNA for the CDR3: TGTGCCAGCAGTGAAGTAGCAGAGGGGATTCAGTACTTC. This codes for CASSEVAEGIQYF.

This clonotype was recorded a few times. The chain combines TRBV18 with TRBJ2-5; 9 bases align to TRBD1. CDR1 and CDR2 from the germline V gene are KGHSH and LQKENI. Losses at the gene ends were 6 bases for V and 2 bases for J; bases not matched to a gene: 4. The CDR3 totals 14 residues. Written as DNA, the CDR3 is TGTGCCAGCTCCGGGACAGGGTATCAAGAGACCCAGTACTTC. Its translation is CASSGTGYQETQYF.